This T cell receptor beta chain stems from a study of PD-L1 blockade in urothelial cancer (dated by TCRdb to 2017 to 2019). A note on the overall study: Every patient began therapy in about 2014 and was given atezolizumab 1,200 mg intravenously every 3 weeks. About 90% of the roughly 29 patients were identified as males with urothelial cancer of bladder origin, and a prior smoking history was reported by 18 of 29 patients. An ECOG performance status of 0 or 1 was recorded for the patients, and 0 to 3 prior chemotherapy regimens had been received by the patients. Blood samples were analyzed at 3 weeks after treatment start (second dose) and at 6 weeks after treatment start. Blood samples gave median yields of about 140,000 T cells and 82,636 unique TCRs, along with a median clonality of approximately 0.08. Somatic, immune and clinical correlates of response to PD-L1 blockade with atezolizumab in urothelial cancer were the focus of an exploratory multi-omic analysis. TCR sequencing covered pretreatment tumor samples and matched, serially collected peripheral blood taken before and after atezolizumab treatment. Durable clinical benefit meant progression-free survival longer than 6 months, and TCR features were also tested against progression-free and overall survival. In the same patients who had TCR sequencing, pretreatment tumors also underwent whole exome sequencing and RNA sequencing. Some ten patients reached durable clinical benefit, while about 20 patients did not. Some 30 patients had pretreatment blood TCR-seq, about 25 had at least one posttreatment blood collection, and about 25 had tumor TCR-seq.

For this clone: Which antigen it targets is not known. Base qualities are not at hand, and no much larger clone is one base apart.

There are 17 amino acids in the CDR3, from cysteine to phenylalanine inclusive. Only the CDR3 region is kept as DNA, spanning 51 bases read in frame from base 1. V is cut by 5 bases and J by 6 bases, and the space between the germline ends is 23 bases. Reading the germline V gene gives CDR1 SGHNT and CDR2 YENEEA. Synthetic TCR analog templates were spiked into each PCR to estimate absolute template abundance from read counts. The immunoSEQ assay used bias-controlled V and J gene primers to amplify TCRbeta CDR3 regions from genomic DNA. Rearranged TCRbeta segments were sequenced at approximately 20X coverage. The published analysis was carried out like this. Clustering was used to correct sequencing errors, and CDR3s were annotated against IMGT to assign V, D and J genes. Downstream analyses used only productive TCRbeta rearrangements and left out out-of-frame or stop-codon sequences. To compute clonality, Shannon entropy was normalized by the log of the number of unique productive sequences and then subtracted from one. Fisher's exact test with Benjamini-Hochberg correction, at a threshold of adjusted p below 0.01, was used to find clones that differed between time points or between blood and tumor. Imported from immuneACCESS, the table was reduced by TCRdb to in-frame sequences with V and J called. These copies leave out some clones; in studies compared against another copy, an unresolved V gene accounts for under half, and the cause of the remainder is not known. V, J and clone size were drawn from that table, and D and trimming were deduced from the DNA. The sample contains tens of thousands of clones, more than 65% of them found a single time. The top ten clonotypes cover approximately 4% of the sample.

Results the study describes overall, beyond this receptor: Improved progression-free and overall survival was associated with having pretreatment peripheral blood TCR clonality below the median. Because of the small sample size (n ≈ 29) and the many exploratory analyses performed, the results are intended to be regarded as hypothesis-generating. Patients with durable benefit showed greater expansion of tumor-associated TCR clones in peripheral blood 3 weeks after starting treatment (n of about 22, p = 0.022).

A total of 25 to 35 patients with locally advanced or metastatic urothelial carcinoma, treated at Memorial Sloan Kettering on a trial protocol, made up the cohort. Peripheral blood mononuclear cells were collected from each patient pretreatment and during treatment, giving between 1 and 8 total time points per patient. The Qiagen DNeasy Blood extraction kit was used to purify genomic DNA from total PBMCs and tumor samples. Collected pretreatment and during treatment, PBMCs were isolated and stored as previously described. The sequence joins TRBV11-3 to TRBJ2-1; the D segment could be TRBD1, given 6 matching bases. The clonotype comes from a man between 65 and 85 years old with urothelial cancer. Sequenced material: PBMCs, taken around atezolizumab (anti-PD-L1) treatment. The CDR3 region has the sequence CASSHYRTAQGPNEQFF. The bases are TGTGCCAGCAGCCACTACCGGACGGCCCAGGGGCCCAATGAGCAGTTCTTC.